This T cell receptor (beta chain) was sequenced during a study of cytomegalovirus exposure and HLA in healthy donors. Clones were read by immunoSEQ multiplex PCR, and TCRdb kept only the in-frame ones, dropping some. The sample has 200,000 to 250,000 clones, less than 85% seen once. This clonotype was obtained from a woman between 18 and 29 years old in good health and CMV-seronegative. The sequencing input was PBMCs.

CDR3 protein: CASSYSGSGRVGEQFF. Here the CDR3 DNA reads TGTGCCAGCAGTTACTCTGGGAGCGGGAGGGTCGGTGAGCAGTTCTTC. V is TRBV6-5 and J is TRBJ2-1; 10 bases align to TRBD2. V lost 0 bases, J lost 9 bases, and 8 bases stayed unmatched. CDR1 MNHEY and CDR2 SVGAGI come from the germline V gene. CDR3 length equals 16 residues.